This TCR beta chain was sequenced for a study of cytomegalovirus exposure and HLA in healthy donors (dated 2017 in TCRdb). About the investigation overall: According to an earlier analysis of several hundred of the donors, about 190 million T cells yielded some 120 million unique TCR beta sequences and about 300 Gb of sequence data. The number of donors typed differed by locus, with 629-630 for A, B, C, DRB1 and DQB1, roughly 520 for DQA1, 606 for DPA1, and around 450 for DPB1. Of the 300 to 400 genotyped donors, approximately 83% fell in the genetic ancestry cluster associated with self-reported Caucasian donors. A later genetic analysis took genome-wide SNP genotypes for about three fifths of the 666 donors and used that subset as a discovery cohort. HLA typing included class I and class II loci at four-digit resolution. High-throughput TCR immunosequencing, statistical association of individual TCRs with disease status, and machine learning were combined to predict cytomegalovirus infection status. Donor age, sex, ethnicity and CMV serostatus were collected together with the repertoire data. In the later analysis, no new phenotypic data were used to find candidate immune exposures; instead, reliance was placed on TCR beta sequences and their occurrence across donors. An earlier analysis of roughly 600 of the donors used high-throughput TCR beta sequencing to judge whether each TCR beta V gene segment behaved as functional or pseudogenic. A later analysis re-examined previously published TCR beta repertoires from roughly 720 donors and added high-resolution HLA genotyping to investigate patterns of TCR occurrence. The study aimed to test whether cataloging public T cell receptors could reveal signatures of past pathogen exposure. Because of strong linkage in the cohort, five DR-DQ haplotypes were treated as single units for association and clustering. Along with the roughly 610-subject first cohort, a separate validation cohort of approximately 110 different subjects was used. Using immunosequencing, the study profiled T cell repertoires from 500 to 800 subjects and related those repertoires to cytomegalovirus serostatus. About 280 gigabases of sequencing data and approximately 85 million unique TCR sequences were included in an early release covering 500 to 750 HLA-typed donors. Every discovery cohort repertoire had been produced on one sequencing platform. Among 398 genotyped donors of the cohort, an average of approximately 240,000 unique TCR beta nucleotide sequences were sequenced per donor, around 20% of them non-productive.

General conclusions and limits of the study: An association between a missense DCLRE1C variant and V-gene and J-gene trimming of TCR beta chains was found in a later genetic analysis and replicated in an independent cohort. When HLA alleles, especially DR and DQ, strongly co-occurred, attributing TCR associations to individual alleles was difficult. According to a later analysis, TCR association rates differed among HLA loci, with DRB1 alleles showing the most associated TCRs and HLA-C alleles showing the fewest. The authors suggested that the approach could potentially be generalized to other disease states and immunological phenotypes. Correlated functional status among segregating V segments might reflect linkage disequilibrium, but an unknown experimental factor could not be ruled out. Compared with the roughly 720-donor mean, donors in an Asian-associated ancestry cluster had fewer N-insertions in productive TCRs, according to a later genetic analysis. In an earlier analysis of under 600 of the donors, most TCR beta V segments were observed in productive rearrangements about 87% or about 30% of the time, broadly matching IMGT annotations. Most TCR sequences were observed very rarely across donors, whereas some public TCRs were present in many individuals. The sequencing pipeline was judged likely to have produced a cluster of highly shared sequence variants as a technical artifact. Because the 87-base-pair reads could not distinguish some IMGT-functional V segments, including TRBV6-2 and TRBV6-3, those segments were excluded. In the study, around 160 TCR beta chains were listed as associated with cytomegalovirus. Several of the top co-occurrence clusters appeared to be linked to parvovirus B19, influenza, CMV and Epstein-Barr virus, according to a later analysis. Because HLA typing was missing for some donors at each locus, association tests included only the typed subset. A later analysis found that HLA-associated TCR beta chains were more clonally expanded and had lower generation probabilities than equally common non-associated chains. CMV serostatus was the only immune exposure information available for the cohort. Because counts were too low, some 16 rarely observed V segments, including chromosome 9 orphons, were excluded from the earlier analysis of several hundred of the donors. A later analysis found that most CMV-associated TCR beta chains appeared HLA-restricted, with HLA associations seemingly driven largely by CMV exposure. Sequencing depth was assumed to be roughly uniform across donors in the presence/absence analyses, though that assumption may not hold. In this cohort, only TCR beta chains were sequenced, and detectable features were limited by the absence of alpha or paired-chain data. In a later analysis, around 15,000 TCR beta sequences were associated with specific HLA alleles at a false discovery rate of 0.05. The classifier was reported to diagnose cytomegalovirus status with high specificity and sensitivity in both the original cohort and the validation cohort. In vitro tests confirmed that a few of the cytomegalovirus-associated TCR beta chains recognize cytomegalovirus antigens. A further reported finding was that TCR beta sequences accurately predicted the HLA-A and HLA-B alleles for most subjects in the first cohort.

Looking up the germline V gene (reference sequence) yields CDR1 LNHDA and CDR2 SQIVND. Taken from cysteine to phenylalanine, the CDR3 has 15 residues. Only the CDR3 region is kept as DNA, spanning 45 bases read in frame from base 1. Trimmed from V: 5 bases; trimmed from J: 0 bases; junction bases lacking a gene match: 5. The cohort consisted of 666 healthy bone marrow donors. All cohort members were sampled while nominally healthy, although unrecorded immune exposures were likely present. The donor was CMV seropositive and belonged to the group of more than 250 seropositive cohort members. A peripheral blood sample was provided by each donor, and peripheral blood mononuclear cells were used for TCR beta sequencing. Genomic DNA was extracted from the blood cell samples with the Qiagen DNeasy Blood Extraction Kit. Concerning this clone: Its antigen is still unknown. Base qualities are not at hand, and no much larger clone is one base apart.

Libraries were prepared through the immunoSEQ multiplex PCR assay. For the multiplex PCR, a mixture combining 60 forward primers for TCR Vbeta segments and 13 reverse primers for TCR Jbeta segments was used. The CDR3 region of rearranged TCR beta genes was amplified from genomic DNA with a multiplex PCR assay. On the Illumina HiSeq System, the amplified TCR beta libraries were sequenced as 87-base-pair reads. The authors' analysis ran thus. Across the 700 or so repertoires, a later analysis counted 75 million to 90 million unique TCR beta chains, some 11 million of which were shared by at least two donors. A nearest-neighbor algorithm error-corrected the raw reads and collapsed the reads into unique sequences, merging closely related sequences to remove PCR and sequencing errors. To assign V, D and J gene segments, CDR3 sequences were aligned to IMGT reference sequences. For a sequence to be retained, a match of at least six nucleotides to both a V gene segment and a J gene segment was required. Rearrangements were called productive when the CDR3 lacked stop codons and stayed in frame with V and J; all others were non-productive. Following IMGT convention, CDR3 was defined as the stretch from the second conserved V-encoded cysteine to the conserved J-encoded phenylalanine. The earlier analysis of 587 of the donors excluded any sequence lacking an unambiguous match to a single V gene segment. An earlier analysis of 587 of the donors classified V segments as functional when productive rearrangements were above 56.7% and as segregating when the standard deviation between donors was above 5%. To diagnose cytomegalovirus status from the catalog of TCR beta chain sequences, a statistical classification framework was built. A later analysis assigned V and J genes by comparing TCR nucleotide sequences with IMGT/GENE-DB human TR gene sequences. Using the TCRdist pipeline, a later analysis assigned CDR3 sequences along with most-parsimonious VDJ recombination scenarios. A later analysis defined each TCR beta chain by its CDR3 amino acid sequence plus V-gene family, and excluded reads lacking a unique V-gene family. In a later analysis, nearly 600 highly shared, low-generation-probability nucleotide sequences were removed to address suspected cross-contamination and a sequencing artifact. In a later analysis, a clonal expansion index was calculated for each public chain from normalized within-repertoire ranks of inferred template counts. In a later analysis, generation probabilities were computed using a VDJ recombination model fitted to out-of-frame rearrangements, and the results were checked against IGoR. A later analysis scored TCR-TCR, TCR-HLA and TCR-CMV co-occurrence with hypergeometric tests, applying a repertoire-size bias correction to TCR pairs. To estimate false discovery rates, a later analysis permuted the HLA or CMV assignments 20 times. In a later analysis, co-occurring TCRs were grouped using DBSCAN, with TCRdist sequence similarity added in when clustering inside HLA-allele-positive subsets. Repertoires with fewer than 30,000 or more than 120,000 public chains, plus five repertoires with anomalous nucleotide sharing, were excluded from co-occurrence clustering. Drawn from immuneACCESS, this table holds only the in-frame rearrangements with V and J called that TCRdb kept. Clones are partly lost; checked studies trace under half to an unresolved V gene and leave the rest unexplained. V and J calls and clone size are copied from that table; D and trimming were computed from the DNA. The sample table records 110,000 to 150,000 clones; 82% of these occur just once. Roughly 3.1% of the sample belongs to the ten largest clones.

This receptor was obtained from a man younger than 35 in good health and CMV-seropositive. Recombination connected TRBV19 to TRBJ2-7; 9 bases in the junction line up with TRBD1. Sequencing was performed on PBMCs. CDR3 region: CASSDRGGNSYEQYF. The DNA sequence reads TGTGCCAGTAGTGACAGGGGGGGAAACTCCTACGAGCAGTACTTC.